These 21 T cell receptor beta chains were sequenced from one sample in a study of T cells in Graves' hyperthyroidism and ophthalmopathy. Amplification of TCR beta CDR3 regions used RNA as the template. First-round RT-PCR of the TCR CDR3 relied on the HTBI primer set. TCRdb reanalysed the multiplex PCR reads using MiXCR and keeps one entry per CDR3 protein. This sample has approximately 360,000 distinct CDR3 sequences, with 25% found just once. Sequenced sample: blood. The source of these receptors is a man over 45 with Graves' hyperthyroidism.

The rearrangement joins TRBV20-1 to TRBJ2-7, with 14 bases identical to TRBD2. There are 16 residues in the CDR3. Germline-derived CDR1 and CDR2 are DFQATT and SNEGSKA (reference sequence). V lost 2 bases, J lost 5 bases, and 8 bases stayed unmatched. The CDR3 DNA sequence: TGCAGTGCTAGAAGCTCGGCGGGACTAGCGGGAGACGAGCAGTACTTC. As protein: CSARSSAGLAGDEQYF.

This clonotype was found a few times. CDR3 sequence reads: CASSLDMGEAFF. The CDR3 nucleotides read TGTGCCAGCAGTTTAGACATGGGGGAAGCTTTCTTT. The chain carries TRBV12-3 or TRBV12-4 and TRBJ1-1; no clear D gene. V lost 1 base, J lost 8 bases, and 8 bases lay in between. The CDR3 length is 12 residues.

This clonotype appeared a few times. The chain carries TRBV13 and TRBJ1-5, with 10 nucleotides matching TRBD1. The V and J ends lost 4 bases and 3 bases, in that order; junction bases with no gene match: 9. The germline V gene has CDR1 PRHDT and CDR2 FYEKMQ (reference sequence). This CDR3 contains 17 residues. CDR3 loop: CASSSRTGGYDNQPQHF. The CDR3 DNA reads TGTGCCAGCAGCTCTCGGACAGGGGGATACGACAATCAGCCCCAGCATTTT.

This clonotype has ten or more counts. V gene TRBV2 combines with J gene TRBJ2-5; TRBD1 or TRBD2 may be the D gene (5 bases each). From germline, CDR1 is SNHLY and CDR2 FYNNEI. The CDR3 runs 15 residues. Trimming removed 8 bases from V and 1 base from J, with 17 bases in between. The CDR3 reads CASGPTRDAQETQYF. For the CDR3, the DNA is TGTGCCAGCGGGCCGACCCGGGACGCCCAAGAGACCCAGTACTTC.

On this clonotype itself: A much larger clone lies a single base off, so this may be a read error. The chain uses TRBV27 and TRBJ1-1; D gene uncertain. Germline V gives CDR1 MNHEY, CDR2 SMNVEV (reference sequence). The CDR3 is 15 amino acids. The V gene lost 3 bases and the J gene lost 4 bases, with 15 bases spanning the gap. CDR3 DNA sequence: TGTGCCAGCAGTTTGTCAAGAGGTGGTAGCACTGAAGCTTTCTTT. The encoded protein is CASSLSRGGSTEAFF.

Only a few counts were recorded for this clonotype. The genes are TRBV20-1 and TRBJ2-1; 10 nucleotides align to TRBD1. Trimming cost V 3 bases and J 8 bases; bases outside gene matches: 7. From germline, CDR1 is DFQATT and CDR2 SNEGSKA (reference sequence). The CDR3 contains 14 residues. The CDR3 region has the DNA TGCAGTGCTAGTAGGACAGGGGGTTACCATGAGCAGTTCTTC. Its protein is CSASRTGGYHEQFF.

At least ten counts were recorded for this clonotype. The chain carries TRBV28 and TRBJ1-1, with TRBD1 as a possible D gene (6 bases). The CDR3 sequence is 15 residues long. The V gene's germline CDR1 is MDHEN and CDR2 SYDVKM. Deletions cut 4 bases from V and 1 base from J, with 13 bases between. For the CDR3, the DNA is TGTGCCAGCAGTTCCCGAGGGACACAGAACACTGAAGCTTTCTTT. It specifies CASSSRGTQNTEAFF.

The chain uses TRBV4-2 and TRBJ2-3, with D unclear. The V gene lost 0 bases and the J gene lost 1 base, with 8 bases spanning the gap. CDR1 and CDR2 from the germline V gene are LGHNA and YNFKEQ. This CDR3 has 15 residues. In DNA form, the CDR3 reads TGTGCCAGCAGCCAAGATCCACTCGGCACAGATACGCAGTATTTT. This translates into CASSQDPLGTDTQYF.

This clonotype was counted at least ten times. The chain joins TRBV3-1 to TRBJ2-7, with TRBD2 matching over 8 bases. V lost 5 bases and J lost 7; bases outside the gene matches: 7. CDR3 length: 13 amino acids. Germline assignment: CDR1 LGHDT and CDR2 YNNKEL (reference sequence). CDR3 nucleotide sequence: TGTGCCAGCAGCGATAGCGGGATTGGGGAGCAGTACTTC. It translates to CASSDSGIGEQYF.

This clonotype was seen a few times. The chain recombines TRBV3-1 with TRBJ1-2, with 10 bases matching TRBD1. The length of the CDR3 is 16 residues. CDR1 is LGHDT and CDR2 is YNNKEL in the germline V gene (reference sequence). V dropped 3 bases and J dropped 3; count of bases not matched to a gene: 7. Written as DNA, the CDR3 is TGTGCCAGCAGCCAGGGGACAGGGGTACATCACTATGGCTACACCTTC. Protein: CASSQGTGVHHYGYTF. The variable domain in full, with the rest retrieved from reference TRBV3-1 and TRBJ1-2, is DTAVSQTPKYLVTQMGNDKSIKCEQNLGHDTMYWYKQDSKKFLKIMFSYNNKELIINETVPNRFSPKSPDKAHLNLHINSLELGDSAVYFCASSQGTGVHHYGYTFGSGTRLTVV.

The V gene is TRBV5-1, the J gene TRBJ1-4; TRBD1 aligns across 11 bases. This CDR3 is 16 amino acids long. Germline trimming cut 5 bases from V and 1 base from J; bases unmatched to any gene: 4. Germline V gene sequence: CDR1 SGHRS, CDR2 YFSETQ. The CDR3 sequence: CASRTGTGGTNEKLFF. CDR3 coding DNA: TGCGCCAGCAGAACCGGGACAGGGGGAACTAATGAAAAACTGTTTTTT.

This clonotype came up many times. This chain joins TRBV18 and TRBJ2-1; D possibly uses TRBD1 or TRBD2 (5 bases each). Germline V gives CDR1 KGHSH, CDR2 LQKENI. The V end lost 3 bases, the J end lost 9 bases, and 12 bases lay between the germline ends. The CDR3 has 13 amino acids. The CDR3 DNA follows: TGTGCCAGCTCACCTTACGTTGGGACTGAGCAGTTCTTC. Its translation is CASSPYVGTEQFF.

This clonotype has only a few counts. The chain links TRBV12-3 or TRBV12-4 to TRBJ2-2; D is ambiguous. This CDR3 spans 14 amino acids. The V gene lost 3 bases and the J gene lost 7 bases, with 12 bases spanning the gap. In DNA, the CDR3 is TGTGCCAGCAGTTTGAAGCTTATGGGCGGGGAGCTGTTTTTT. It is translated as CASSLKLMGGELFF.

This clonotype showed up just a few times. The chain couples TRBV28 to TRBJ2-7; 7 positions agree with TRBD1. CDR1 and CDR2 from the germline V gene are MDHEN and SYDVKM. Trimming removed 6 bases from V and 2 bases from J; junction bases left unmatched: 10. The CDR3 contains 15 residues. CDR3 sequence: CASRNQGTGAYEQYF. DNA for the CDR3: TGTGCCAGCAGGAACCAGGGTACAGGGGCCTACGAGCAGTACTTC.

In this sample, this clonotype turned up many times. V is TRBV11-2 and J is TRBJ2-1; unclear D gene. Trimming pared 5 bases from V and 9 bases from J, leaving 11 bases between. The CDR3 sequence is 12 residues long. Germline V gene lookup returns CDR1 SGHAT and CDR2 FQNNGV. CDR3: CASSGHRAEQFF. The CDR3 coding sequence is TGTGCCAGCAGCGGCCATCGCGCTGAGCAGTTCTTC.

V usage is TRBV11-3 and J usage is TRBJ2-7; possibly TRBD1 or TRBD2 for D (6 bases each). V lost 1 base, J lost 2 bases, and 12 bases lay in between. CDR1 and CDR2 from the germline V gene are SGHNT and YENEEA. The CDR3 runs to 15 residues. CDR3 coding DNA: TGTGCCAGCAGCTTAGGTAGGCGGGACACCTACGAGCAGTACTTC. Translating it yields CASSLGRRDTYEQYF. Complete variable domain (other parts from reference TRBV11-3 and TRBJ2-7): EAGVVQSPRYKIIEKKQPVAFWCNPISGHNTLYWYLQNLGQGPELLIRYENEEAVDDSQLPKDRFSAERLKGVDSTLKIQPAELGDSAVYLCASSLGRRDTYEQYFGPGTRLTVT.

The chain employs TRBV29-1 and TRBJ2-7; the match to TRBD1 covers 9 bases. This CDR3 spans 11 amino acids. Per germline, CDR1 SQVTM and CDR2 ANQGSEA. Trimming took 7 bases from V and 7 from J; bases not matched to a gene: 5. The CDR3 bases are TGCAGCGCGACGACAGGGGGAGAGCAGTACTTC. Translating gives CSATTGGEQYF.

This clonotype has a handful of counts. CDR3 sequence: CASRKLAAYNEQFF. In DNA form, the CDR3 reads TGTGCCAGCAGAAAACTAGCGGCCTACAATGAGCAGTTCTTC. J is TRBJ2-1 and V is TRBV28; 8 bases map to TRBD2. CDR1 and CDR2 (germline): MDHEN, SYDVKM. V was pared by 6 bases and J by 2 bases, with 3 bases of the junction left unmatched. The CDR3 spans 14 residues.

On this clonotype itself: A much larger clone lies one base from this, so it may be a read error. The V call is TRBV2, the J call TRBJ1-5, with TRBD1 matching over 7 bases. CDR3 length: 14 amino acids. CDR1 is SNHLY and CDR2 is FYNNEI in the germline V gene. The CDR3 region is CASRYGTENRPQHF. Written as DNA, the CDR3 is TGTGCCAGCCGTTACGGGACAGAAAATCGGCCCCAGCATTTT. The entire variable domain, with the rest obtained from reference TRBV2 and TRBJ1-5, is as follows: EPEVTQTPSHQVTQMGQEVILRCVPISNHLYFYWYRQILGQKVEFLVSFYNNEISEKSEIFDDQFSVERPDGSNFTLKIRSTKLEDSAMYFCASRYGTENRPQHFGDGTRLSIL.

J is TRBJ2-2 and V is TRBV5-1; weak D call: TRBD2 (5 bases). The V end was cut by 6 bases, the J end by 0 bases, with 9 bases between. This CDR3 comprises 14 residues. CDR1 and CDR2 from the germline V gene are SGHRS and YFSETQ. CDR3 loop: CASTGNANTGELFF. CDR3 coding DNA: TGCGCCAGCACCGGGAATGCGAACACCGGGGAGCTGTTTTTT.

In this sample, this clonotype turned up a few times. CDR3 region: CASTRHSNTEAFF. The CDR3 DNA reads as TGTGCCAGTACCCGCCACAGTAACACTGAAGCTTTCTTT. The V gene is TRBV19, the J gene TRBJ1-1, with D unclear. The V gene's germline CDR1 is LNHDA and CDR2 SQIVND (reference sequence). The V gene lost 7 bases and the J gene lost 2 bases, with 11 bases spanning the gap. This CDR3 comprises 13 residues.